The 15 T cell receptor beta chains in this list originate from one sample, sequenced in a study of T cell responses to AZD1222 COVID-19 vaccine. This table comes from immunoSEQ multiplex PCR, and its TCRdb copy is limited to in-frame clones, with some not included. The data contain 90,000 to 150,000 clones, 70% to 90% of them seen just once; the ten biggest clones take up approximately 8.5%. This specimen consisted of peripheral blood, obtained on day 0 of AZD1222 vaccination. The source is an adult in good health.

The CDR3 nucleotides read TGTGCCAGCAGCGCACCGGGACAGGGACATTCACCCCTCCACTTT. Its protein product is CASSAPGQGHSPLHF. The chain joins TRBV9 to TRBJ1-6, with 9 bases aligning to TRBD1. This CDR3 is built from 15 residues. V was clipped by 3 bases and J by 8 bases; unmatched bases: 6. Germline V gene lookup returns CDR1 SGDLS and CDR2 YYNGEE. Full variable domain (remainder filled in from reference TRBV9 and TRBJ1-6): DSGVTQTPKHLITATGQRVTLRCSPRSGDLSVYWYQQSLDQGLQFLIQYYNGEERAKGNILERFSAQQFPDLHSELNLSSLELGDSALYFCASSAPGQGHSPLHFGNGTRLTVT.

This clone has only one observation. This chain links TRBV9 with TRBJ1-6; 7 bases are a match to TRBD1. CDR1 is SGDLS and CDR2 is YYNGEE in the germline V gene. The CDR3 runs 16 residues. V gave up 4 bases and J gave up 7 bases; unmatched junction bases: 11. CDR3 residues: CASSPGTASSNSPLHF. The CDR3 DNA sequence: TGTGCCAGCAGCCCAGGGACAGCATCTTCCAATTCACCCCTCCACTTT.

This clone has only a few counts. The chain has TRBV24-1 and TRBJ2-1, with 10 bases matching TRBD1. After removal of 8 bases from V and 8 bases from J, the junction contained 11 bases not matched to a gene. The CDR3 is 15 amino acids. Germline lookup yields CDR1 KGHDR and CDR2 SFDVKD. CDR3 sequence reads: CATNPGQGWGDEQFF. The CDR3 DNA reads as TGTGCCACCAACCCGGGACAGGGGTGGGGAGATGAGCAGTTCTTC.

The chain links TRBV15 to TRBJ1-2; 8 bases map to TRBD1. The CDR3 contains 15 residues. V gave up 4 bases and J gave up 6 bases; unmatched junction bases: 10. The germline CDR1 and CDR2 sequences are LNHNV and YYDKDF (reference sequence). The CDR3 reads CATSTGQQGVDGYTF. CDR3 bases: TGTGCCACCAGCACGGGACAACAGGGGGTCGATGGCTACACCTTC.

The chain has TRBV27 and TRBJ2-7, with 12 bases aligning to TRBD1. Trimming took 2 bases from V and 3 from J; bases not matched to a gene: 8. The CDR3 has 17 amino acids. From germline, CDR1 is MNHEY and CDR2 SMNVEV (reference sequence). The CDR3, as DNA: TGTGCCAGCAGTTTAGATTTCGGGACAGGGGGCAGCTACGAGCAGTACTTC. It translates to CASSLDFGTGGSYEQYF.

This chain links TRBV5-1 with TRBJ2-7; possible D gene TRBD1, 6 bases. The V end lost 7 bases, the J end lost 6 bases, and 20 bases lay between the germline ends. The CDR3 spans 14 residues. Germline CDR1 SGHRS, CDR2 YFSETQ. The CDR3 loop reads CASSDSVLLLEQYF. CDR3 in DNA: TGCGCCAGCTCGGACAGCGTCCTCCTCCTCGAGCAGTACTTC.

The gene calls are TRBV5-1 and TRBJ2-3; TRBD1 matches 8 bases. The germline V gene has CDR1 SGHRS and CDR2 YFSETQ. Trimming cost V 3 bases and J 7 bases; bases outside gene matches: 10. The CDR3 loop spans 15 amino acids. Here the CDR3 DNA reads TGCGCCAGCAGCTGGAAGGACAGGGCCATAAATACGCAGTATTTT. Its protein product is CASSWKDRAINTQYF.

To note about this clone: In this CDR3 the conserved last residue, phenylalanine or tryptophan, is missing, so a read error is likely. The limits of the CDR3 on the DNA are not certain, so only TCRdb's listed CDR3 is given. The chain has TRBV7-2 and TRBJ1-2; the table's D call TRBD1 went unverified against the DNA. The CDR3 spans 14 residues, counting both ends. CDR1 and CDR2 (germline): SGHTA, FQGNSA. The CDR3: CASSLGTVVGSVFL.

The chain has TRBV5-6 and TRBJ1-5; possible D gene TRBD1, 5 bases. The V end was cut by 1 base, the J end by 7 bases, with 9 bases between. The CDR3 loop spans 13 amino acids. Germline CDR1 SGHDT, CDR2 YYEEEE. The CDR3 bases are TGTGCCAGCAGCTTGTCCCAGGGCCAGCCCCAGCATTTT. Protein sequence: CASSLSQGQPQHF.

This chain connects TRBV5-1 to TRBJ2-3, with D tentatively TRBD2 (5 bases). CDR1 is SGHRS, CDR2 YFSETQ, per germline. V lost 0 bases and J lost 5, with 10 bases in between. The CDR3 contains 14 residues. The CDR3, as DNA: TGCGCCAGCAGCTTGGCAAGCGGTGAAGATACGCAGTATTTT. Amino acids: CASSLASGEDTQYF.

V is TRBV10-1 and J is TRBJ2-7; D remains unclear. The germline V gene encodes CDR1 WNHNN and CDR2 SYGVQD (reference sequence). This CDR3 has 12 residues. With 7 bases removed from V and 3 bases from J, the gap between germline ends came to 10 bases. CDR3 in amino acids: CASMGNYYEQYF. DNA of the CDR3: TGCGCCAGCATGGGCAACTACTACGAGCAGTACTTC.

The V call is TRBV11-2, the J call TRBJ2-2; no definite D call. The CDR3 is 13 amino acids. Deletions cut 0 bases from V and 7 bases from J, with 6 bases between. Germline V lookup: CDR1 SGHAT, CDR2 FQNNGV. CDR3 in amino acids: CASSLDWGGELFF. In DNA, the CDR3 is TGTGCCAGCAGCTTAGATTGGGGCGGGGAGCTGTTTTTT.

The chain employs TRBV5-1 and TRBJ1-1; no reliable D call. The CDR3 covers 14 residues. Trimming shortened V by 4 bases and J by 4 bases, and 14 bases separated the two germline ends. Germline values: CDR1 SGHRS, CDR2 YFSETQ. This CDR3 reads CASSRSLSGTEAFF. The CDR3 nucleotides are TGCGCCAGCAGCCGGAGTCTGTCAGGCACTGAAGCTTTCTTT.

The J gene is TRBJ2-3, the V gene TRBV6-5, with TRBD2 matching 11 bases. The CDR3 totals 13 residues. In germline, CDR1 is MNHEY, CDR2 SVGAGI. V lost 8 bases, J lost 8 bases, and 6 bases stayed unmatched. CDR3 in amino acids: CASQTSGRATQYF. The DNA of the CDR3 is TGTGCCAGCCAAACTAGCGGGAGAGCTACGCAGTATTTT.

This chain connects TRBV30 to TRBJ1-6; D is uncertain. From germline, CDR1 is GTSNPN and CDR2 SVGIG (reference sequence). The CDR3 is 13 amino acids. With 6 bases removed from V and 5 bases from J, the gap between germline ends came to 11 bases. The CDR3 reads CACSGRNNSPLHF. CDR3 DNA sequence: TGTGCCTGCTCTGGCAGGAATAATTCACCCCTCCACTTT.